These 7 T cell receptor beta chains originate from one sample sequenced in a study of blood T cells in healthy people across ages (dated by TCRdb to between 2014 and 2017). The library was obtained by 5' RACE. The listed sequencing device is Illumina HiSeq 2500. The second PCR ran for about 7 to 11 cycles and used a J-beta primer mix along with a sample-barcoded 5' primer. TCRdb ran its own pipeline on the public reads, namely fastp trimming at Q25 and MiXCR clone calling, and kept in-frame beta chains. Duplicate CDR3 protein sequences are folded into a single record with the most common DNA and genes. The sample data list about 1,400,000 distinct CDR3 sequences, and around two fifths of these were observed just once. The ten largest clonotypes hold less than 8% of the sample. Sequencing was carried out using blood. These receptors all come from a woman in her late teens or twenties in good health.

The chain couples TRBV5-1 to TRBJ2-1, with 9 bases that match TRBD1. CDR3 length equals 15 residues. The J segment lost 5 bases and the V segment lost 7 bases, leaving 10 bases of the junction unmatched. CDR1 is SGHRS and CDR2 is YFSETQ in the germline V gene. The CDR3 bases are TGCGCCAGCGCCAACCGGGACAGGGCGAACAATGAGCAGTTCTTC. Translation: CASANRDRANNEQFF.

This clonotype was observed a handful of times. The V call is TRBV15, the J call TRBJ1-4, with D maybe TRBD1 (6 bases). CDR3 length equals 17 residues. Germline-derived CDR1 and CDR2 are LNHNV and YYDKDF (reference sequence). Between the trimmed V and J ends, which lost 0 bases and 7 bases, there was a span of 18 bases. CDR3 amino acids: CATSRDGIGGRVEKLFF. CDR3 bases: TGTGCCACCAGCAGAGATGGGATCGGGGGGCGCGTTGAAAAACTGTTTTTT. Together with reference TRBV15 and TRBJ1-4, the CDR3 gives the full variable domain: DAMVIQNPRYQVTQFGKPVTLSCSQTLNHNVMYWYQQKSSQAPKLLFHYYDKDFNNEADTPDNFQSRRPNTSFCFLDIRSPGLGDTAMYLCATSRDGIGGRVEKLFFGSGTQLSVL.

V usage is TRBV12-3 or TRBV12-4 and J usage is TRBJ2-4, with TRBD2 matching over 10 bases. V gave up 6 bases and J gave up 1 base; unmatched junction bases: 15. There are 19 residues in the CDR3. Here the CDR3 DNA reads TGTGCCAGCAGCCGCCCTGCTAGCGGGGGCCTCGGGGCCAAAAACATTCAGTACTTC. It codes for CASSRPASGGLGAKNIQYF.

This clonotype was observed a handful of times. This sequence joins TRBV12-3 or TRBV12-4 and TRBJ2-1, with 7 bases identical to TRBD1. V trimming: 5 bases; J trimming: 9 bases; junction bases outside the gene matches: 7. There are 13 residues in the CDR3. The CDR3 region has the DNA TGTGCCAGCAGTCGACAGGGCCCAAGTGAGCAGTTCTTC. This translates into CASSRQGPSEQFF.

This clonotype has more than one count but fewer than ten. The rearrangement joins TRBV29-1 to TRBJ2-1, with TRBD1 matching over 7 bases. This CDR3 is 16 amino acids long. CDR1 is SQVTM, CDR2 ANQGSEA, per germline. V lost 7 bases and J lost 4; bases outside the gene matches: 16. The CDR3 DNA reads TGCAGCGCCACCTCCGGGACAGCAGTCTCTTACAATGAGCAGTTCTTC. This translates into CSATSGTAVSYNEQFF.

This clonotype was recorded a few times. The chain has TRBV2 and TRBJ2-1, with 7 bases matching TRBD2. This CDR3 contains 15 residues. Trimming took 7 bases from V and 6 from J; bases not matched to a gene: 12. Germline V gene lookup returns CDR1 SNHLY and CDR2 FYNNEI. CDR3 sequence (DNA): TGTGCCAGCACATCCCCTGGACTAGAGGTCAATGAGCAGTTCTTC. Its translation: CASTSPGLEVNEQFF. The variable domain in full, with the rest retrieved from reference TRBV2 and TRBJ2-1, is EPEVTQTPSHQVTQMGQEVILRCVPISNHLYFYWYRQILGQKVEFLVSFYNNEISEKSEIFDDQFSVERPDGSNFTLKIRSTKLEDSAMYFCASTSPGLEVNEQFFGPGTRLTVL.

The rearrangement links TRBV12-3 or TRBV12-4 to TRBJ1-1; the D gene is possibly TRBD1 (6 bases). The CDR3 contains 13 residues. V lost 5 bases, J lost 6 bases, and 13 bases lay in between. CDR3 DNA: TGTGCCAGCAGTCGGAGGGGGGACGCTGAAGCTTTCTTT. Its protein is CASSRRGDAEAFF.